The clone carrying this T cell receptor (beta chain) was counted at least ten times. Time point noted: before trial treatment. Treatment of the donors consisted of nivolumab and ipilimumab (plus aspirin, low-dose cyclophosphamide and low-dose radiotherapy). First-strand cDNA used TRAV- and TRBV-specific primers, covering alpha and beta chains. The authors amplified TCRs for approximately 20 PCR cycles with a constant-region primer and a V-primer adapter. In TCRdb, the reads were re-called with MiXCR into one record per CDR3 protein. The top ten hold less than 8% of the sample, which has more than 50,000 distinct CDR3 sequences, about 25% seen once. This sample stems from a study of low-dose radiotherapy and immunotherapy resistance in tumors. The CDR3 length is 13 residues. Germline CDR1 and CDR2: MNHNS and SASEGT. J lost 2 bases, V lost 7 bases, and 5 bases had no gene match.

The sample here was PBMCs, taken before treatment. The TCR was taken from a male donor with rectosigmoid adenocarcinoma. The chain carries TRBV6-1 and TRBJ2-7, with 7 positions matching TRBD2. The CDR3 DNA reads as TGTGCCAGCACTTTCGGACTAGCCTACGAGCAGTACTTC. Protein sequence: CASTFGLAYEQYF.